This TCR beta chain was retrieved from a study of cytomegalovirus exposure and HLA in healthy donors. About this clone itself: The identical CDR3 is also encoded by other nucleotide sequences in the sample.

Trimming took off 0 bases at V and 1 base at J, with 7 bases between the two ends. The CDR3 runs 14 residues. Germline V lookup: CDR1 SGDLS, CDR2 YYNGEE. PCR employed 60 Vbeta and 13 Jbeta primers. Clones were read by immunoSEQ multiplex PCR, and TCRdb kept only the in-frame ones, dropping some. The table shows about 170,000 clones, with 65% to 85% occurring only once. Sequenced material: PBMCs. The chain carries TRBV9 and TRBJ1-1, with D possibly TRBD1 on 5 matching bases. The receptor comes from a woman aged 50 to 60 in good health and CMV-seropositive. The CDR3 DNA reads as TGTGCCAGCAGCGTAGCCGACAGGAACACTGAAGCTTTCTTT. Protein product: CASSVADRNTEAFF. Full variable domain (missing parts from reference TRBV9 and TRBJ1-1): DSGVTQTPKHLITATGQRVTLRCSPRSGDLSVYWYQQSLDQGLQFLIQYYNGEERAKGNILERFSAQQFPDLHSELNLSSLELGDSALYFCASSVADRNTEAFFGQGTRLTVV.